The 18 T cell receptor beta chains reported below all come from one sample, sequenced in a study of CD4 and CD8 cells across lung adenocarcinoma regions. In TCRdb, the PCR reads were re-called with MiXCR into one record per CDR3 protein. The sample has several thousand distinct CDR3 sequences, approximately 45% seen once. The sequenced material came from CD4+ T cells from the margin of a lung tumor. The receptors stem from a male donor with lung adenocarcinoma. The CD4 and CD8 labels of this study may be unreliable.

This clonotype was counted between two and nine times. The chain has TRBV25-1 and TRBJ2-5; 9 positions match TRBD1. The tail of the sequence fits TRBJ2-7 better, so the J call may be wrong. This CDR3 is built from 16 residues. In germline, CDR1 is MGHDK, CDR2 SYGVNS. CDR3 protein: CASSGVGTGQVYEQYF. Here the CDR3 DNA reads TGTGCCAGCAGTGGAGTCGGGACAGGGCAAGTTTACGAGCAGTACTTC.

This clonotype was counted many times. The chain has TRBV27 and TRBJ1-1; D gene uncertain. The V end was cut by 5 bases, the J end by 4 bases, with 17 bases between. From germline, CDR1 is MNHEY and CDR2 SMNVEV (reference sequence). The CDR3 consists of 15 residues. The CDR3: CASSLLGLGGTEAFF. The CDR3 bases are TGTGCCAGCAGTCTCCTAGGATTGGGCGGCACTGAAGCTTTCTTT.

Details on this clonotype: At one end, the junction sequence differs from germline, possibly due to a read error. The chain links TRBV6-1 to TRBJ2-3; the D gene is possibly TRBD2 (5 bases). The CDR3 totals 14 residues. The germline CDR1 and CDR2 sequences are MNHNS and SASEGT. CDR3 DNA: TGTGTGAGCAGCCCGGCTGTAGCGAGAGATACGCAGTATTTC. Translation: CVSSPAVARDTQYF.

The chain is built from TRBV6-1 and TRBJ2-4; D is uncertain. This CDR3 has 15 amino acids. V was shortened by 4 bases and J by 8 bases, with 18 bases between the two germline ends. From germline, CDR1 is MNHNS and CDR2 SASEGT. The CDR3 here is CASSVTNLGFYIQYF. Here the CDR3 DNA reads TGTGCCAGCAGTGTAACTAATCTGGGGTTTTACATTCAGTACTTC.

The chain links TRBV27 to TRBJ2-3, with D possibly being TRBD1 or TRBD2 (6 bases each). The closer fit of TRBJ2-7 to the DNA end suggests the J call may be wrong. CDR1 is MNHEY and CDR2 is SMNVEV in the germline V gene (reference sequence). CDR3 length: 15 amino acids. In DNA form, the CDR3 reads TGTGGCGCGAGTTTAGGGGGGCCTGACGAAGATACGCAGTACTTC. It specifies CGASLGGPDEDTQYF.

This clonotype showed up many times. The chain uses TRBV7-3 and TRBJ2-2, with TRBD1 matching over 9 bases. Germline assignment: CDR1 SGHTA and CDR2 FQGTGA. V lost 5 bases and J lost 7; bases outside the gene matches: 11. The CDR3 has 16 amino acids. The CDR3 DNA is TGTGCCAGCAGCCCCCCGGGACAGGGATCCTTCGGGGAGCTGTTTTTT. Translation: CASSPPGQGSFGELFF.

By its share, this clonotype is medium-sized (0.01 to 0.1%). CDR3 in amino acids: CASTTDPRTGREKLFF. For the CDR3, the DNA is TGTGCCAGCACCACCGACCCCCGGACAGGAAGGGAAAAACTGTTTTTT. The V call is TRBV27, the J call TRBJ1-4; TRBD1 agrees at 7 bases. Germline CDR1 and CDR2: MNHEY and SMNVEV (reference sequence). The V and J ends lost 7 bases and 8 bases, in that order; junction bases with no gene match: 16. The CDR3 sequence is 16 residues long.

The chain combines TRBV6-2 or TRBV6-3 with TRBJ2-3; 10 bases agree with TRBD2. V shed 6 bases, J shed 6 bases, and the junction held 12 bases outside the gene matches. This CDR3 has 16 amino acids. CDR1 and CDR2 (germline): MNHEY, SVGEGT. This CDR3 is CASSEQRLAGQDTQYF. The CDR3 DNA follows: TGTGCCAGCAGCGAACAACGACTAGCGGGTCAGGATACGCAGTATTTT.

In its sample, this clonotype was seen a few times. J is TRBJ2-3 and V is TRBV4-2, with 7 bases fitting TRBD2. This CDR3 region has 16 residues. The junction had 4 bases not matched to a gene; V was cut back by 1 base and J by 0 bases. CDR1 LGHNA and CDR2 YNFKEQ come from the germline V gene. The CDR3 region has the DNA TGTGCCAGCAGCCAAGGAAGCGGGGTCAGCACAGATACGCAGTATTTT. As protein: CASSQGSGVSTDTQYF.

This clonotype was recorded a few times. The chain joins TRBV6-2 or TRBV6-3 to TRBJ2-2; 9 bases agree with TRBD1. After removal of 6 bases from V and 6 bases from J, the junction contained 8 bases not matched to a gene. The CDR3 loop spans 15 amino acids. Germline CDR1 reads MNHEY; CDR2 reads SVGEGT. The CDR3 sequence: CASSPGTGPPGELFF. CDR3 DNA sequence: TGTGCCAGCAGCCCCGGGACAGGGCCCCCCGGGGAGCTGTTTTTT.

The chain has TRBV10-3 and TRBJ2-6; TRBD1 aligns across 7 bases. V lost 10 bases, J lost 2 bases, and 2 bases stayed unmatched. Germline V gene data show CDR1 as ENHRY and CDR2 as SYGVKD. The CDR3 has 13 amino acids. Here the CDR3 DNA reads TGTGCCAACAGGGGAACTGGGGCCAACGTCCTGACTTTC. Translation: CANRGTGANVLTF.

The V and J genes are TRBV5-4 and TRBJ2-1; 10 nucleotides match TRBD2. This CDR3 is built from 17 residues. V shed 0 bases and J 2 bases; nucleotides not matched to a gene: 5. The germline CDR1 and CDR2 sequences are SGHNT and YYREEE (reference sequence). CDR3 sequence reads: CASSLASGGYTYNEQFF. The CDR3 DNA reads TGTGCCAGCAGCTTGGCTAGCGGGGGATACACCTACAATGAGCAGTTCTTC.

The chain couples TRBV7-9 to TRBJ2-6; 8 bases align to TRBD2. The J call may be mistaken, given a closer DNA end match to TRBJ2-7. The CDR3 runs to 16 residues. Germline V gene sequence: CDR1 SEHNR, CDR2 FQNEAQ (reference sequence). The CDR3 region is CASSIGGAGGVYEQYF. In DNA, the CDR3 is TGTGCCAGCAGCATAGGGGGGGCGGGAGGCGTTTACGAGCAGTACTTC.

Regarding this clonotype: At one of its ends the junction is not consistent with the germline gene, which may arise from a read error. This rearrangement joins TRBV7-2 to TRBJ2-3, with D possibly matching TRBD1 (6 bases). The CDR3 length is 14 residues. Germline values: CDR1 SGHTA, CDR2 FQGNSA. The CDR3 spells CAGSLGGNTDTQYF. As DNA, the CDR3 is TGTGCCGGCAGCTTAGGGGGTAACACGGATACCCAGTATTTT.

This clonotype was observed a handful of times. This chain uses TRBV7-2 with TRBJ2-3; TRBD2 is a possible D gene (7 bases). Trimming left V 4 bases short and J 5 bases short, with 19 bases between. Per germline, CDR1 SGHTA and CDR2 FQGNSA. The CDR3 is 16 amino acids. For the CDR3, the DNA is TGTGCCAGCAGCTCTGGACCCGGGGGGCCGAGAGATACGCAGTATTTT. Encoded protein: CASSSGPGGPRDTQYF.

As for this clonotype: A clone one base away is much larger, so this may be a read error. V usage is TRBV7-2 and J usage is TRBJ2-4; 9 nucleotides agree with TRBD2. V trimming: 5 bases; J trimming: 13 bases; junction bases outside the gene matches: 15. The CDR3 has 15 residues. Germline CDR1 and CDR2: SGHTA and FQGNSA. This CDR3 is CASSPRASGDNEQYF. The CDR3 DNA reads TGTGCCAGCAGCCCGAGGGCTAGCGGGGATAATGAGCAGTACTTC.

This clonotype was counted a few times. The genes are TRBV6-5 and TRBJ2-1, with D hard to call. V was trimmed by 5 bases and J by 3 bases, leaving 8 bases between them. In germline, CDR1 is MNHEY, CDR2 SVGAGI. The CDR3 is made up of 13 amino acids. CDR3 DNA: TGTGCCAGCAGTCAGCTAGACTACAATGAGCAGTTCTTC. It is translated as CASSQLDYNEQFF.

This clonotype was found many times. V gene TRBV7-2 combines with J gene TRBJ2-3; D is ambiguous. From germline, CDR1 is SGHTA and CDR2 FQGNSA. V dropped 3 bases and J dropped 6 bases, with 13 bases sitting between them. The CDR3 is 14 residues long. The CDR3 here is CASSFSPVSDTQYF. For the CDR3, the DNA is TGTGCCAGCAGCTTTTCTCCAGTCTCTGATACGCAGTATTTT.